Listed below are T cell receptor beta chains from one sample, sequenced in a study of cytomegalovirus exposure and HLA in healthy donors. The repertoire was sequenced with immunoSEQ multiplex PCR; TCRdb's copy has only in-frame clones and lacks some. The data hold approximately 110,000 clones, with about 70% observed a single time. Sequencing input: PBMCs. Receptors were obtained from a man aged 25-45 years in good health and CMV-seronegative. The CDR3 runs from the conserved cysteine through the conserved F or W. Fields, in order: clone size, V gene, D gene, J gene, CDR3 DNA, CDR3 protein. The D gene is left open where the match is weak. Rows may omit the clone size; those that give it use once, few, many or a size class.

size: -; V: TRBV9; D: -; J: TRBJ1-1; DNA: TGTGCCAGCAGCGTAGCGATCCAGGCGAACACTGAAGCTTTCTTT; CDR3: CASSVAIQANTEAFF
size: -; V: TRBV7-2; D: -; J: TRBJ1-3; DNA: TGTGCCAGCAGCTATCCGAGGGGGGGTCTGAGAAACACCATATATTTT; CDR3: CASSYPRGGLRNTIYF
size: -; V: TRBV29-1; D: -; J: TRBJ1-5; DNA: TGCAGCGTGAGGGGGAGCAATCAGCCCCAGCATTTT; CDR3: CSVRGSNQPQHF
size: -; V: TRBV5-5; D: TRBD1; J: TRBJ1-5; DNA: TGTGCCAGCAGCTTATTGACAGGGGGTCAGCCCCAGCATTTT; CDR3: CASSLLTGGQPQHF
size: few; V: TRBV9; D: TRBD1; J: TRBJ1-4; DNA: TGTGCCAGCAGCCCAAGGGGTACAGGGGGGACAACTAATGAAAAACTGTTTTTT; CDR3: CASSPRGTGGTTNEKLFF
size: few; V: TRBV4-3; D: -; J: TRBJ2-3; DNA: TGCGCCAGCAGCCAATCCTGGGCCTATTCGGCCACAGATACGCAGTATTTT; CDR3: CASSQSWAYSATDTQYF
size: -; V: TRBV7-8; D: TRBD1; J: TRBJ2-2; DNA: TGTGCCAGCAGCTTAGTAGGGGGCGCGGCCGGGGAGCTGTTTTTT; CDR3: CASSLVGGAAGELFF
size: -; V: TRBV9; D: TRBD2; J: TRBJ2-3; DNA: TGTGCCAGCAGCGTAGGAAATAGCGGGAGCACAGATACGCAGTATTTT; CDR3: CASSVGNSGSTDTQYF
size: -; V: TRBV29-1; D: TRBD1; J: TRBJ1-2; DNA: TGCAGCGTTGAACCGCCCGGACAGGGGGTAAACTATGGCTACACCTTC; CDR3: CSVEPPGQGVNYGYTF
size: -; V: TRBV7-8; D: TRBD1; J: TRBJ1-5; DNA: TGTGCCAGCAGCTTAGAGGGGGGGACAGGCTATCAGCCCCAGCATTTT; CDR3: CASSLEGGTGYQPQHF
size: -; V: TRBV28; D: -; J: TRBJ1-2; DNA: TGTGCCAGCAGTTTGTCCCTCTATGGCTACACCTTC; CDR3: CASSLSLYGYTF
size: few; V: TRBV27; D: -; J: TRBJ1-2; DNA: TGTGCCAGCAGGTCAGGTTCTTATGGCTACACCTTC; CDR3: CASRSGSYGYTF
size: -; V: TRBV5-1; D: -; J: TRBJ2-6; DNA: TGCGCCAGCAGTGTTACGGGGTCCTCTGGGGCCAACGTCCTGACTTTC; CDR3: CASSVTGSSGANVLTF
size: -; V: TRBV30; D: -; J: TRBJ2-3; DNA: TGTGCCTGGACCCCTCCCCGGAGCACGCGTTTCCGTACGCAGTATTTT; CDR3: CAWTPPRSTRFRTQYF
size: -; V: TRBV29-1; D: TRBD1; J: TRBJ2-1; DNA: TGCAGCGTTGCGAGGACAGGGAACGATGAGCAGTTCTTC; CDR3: CSVARTGNDEQFF
size: -; V: TRBV4-2; D: TRBD2; J: TRBJ2-7; DNA: TGTGCCAGCAAAGTCGGGACTAGCGCGACCTACGAGCAGTACTTC; CDR3: CASKVGTSATYEQYF
size: -; V: TRBV9; D: -; J: TRBJ1-3; DNA: TGTGCCAGCAGCCGGTTAGAACCTGGAAACACCATATATTTT; CDR3: CASSRLEPGNTIYF
size: -; V: TRBV7-2; D: TRBD2; J: TRBJ2-1; DNA: TGTGCCAGCAGCTCCAGCGGGAGTAGAGGTTACAATGAGCAGTTCTTC; CDR3: CASSSSGSRGYNEQFF
size: -; V: TRBV5-1; D: -; J: TRBJ2-2; DNA: TGCGCCAGCAGCAGTGGACACCCCACCGGGGAGCTGTTTTTT; CDR3: CASSSGHPTGELFF
size: -; V: TRBV25-1; D: TRBD1; J: TRBJ1-1; DNA: TGTGCCAGCAGTGAATCCTACATAAGACAGGGCGTGAGCACTGAAGCTTTCTTT; CDR3: CASSESYIRQGVSTEAFF
size: -; V: TRBV12-1; D: -; J: TRBJ1-5; DNA: TGTGCCAGCAGCTCGACGACAGGGGAAGAGGATCAGCCCCAGCATTTT; CDR3: CASSSTTGEEDQPQHF
size: -; V: TRBV7-9; D: TRBD2; J: TRBJ2-2; DNA: TGTTCCAGCAGCCCTTTGGTACTAGCGGGGTGGACCGGGGAGCTGTTTTTT; CDR3: CSSSPLVLAGWTGELFF